The sequence of this T cell receptor beta chain was determined in a study of control samples from healthy donors and cancer patients. Measured with immunoSEQ multiplex PCR; TCRdb has only the in-frame clones, and not every one. This table has roughly 70,000 clones, over 90% appearing once. The germline CDR1 and CDR2 sequences are MGHRA and YSYEKL. V was clipped by 1 base and J by 4 bases, with 7 bases between them. The CDR3 extends over 14 amino acids. This TCR came from a woman aged 25 to 39 in good health. Sample: blood. This sequence joins TRBV4-1 and TRBJ2-2; no firm D call. The CDR3 DNA sequence: TGCGCCAGCAGCCAAGGGGTGGGCACCGGGGAGCTGTTTTTT. Protein: CASSQGVGTGELFF.